This is a list of T cell receptor beta chains from one sample in a study of blood T cell repertoires in COVID-19. Only in-frame clones appear in the TCRdb table, and some are missing; sequencing was by immunoSEQ multiplex PCR. The sample holds some 170,000 clones; approximately 80% are singletons and the top ten take roughly 15%. Sequenced input: PBMCs or T cells enriched from blood (not recorded which). These receptors all come from a man aged 50 to 59 who had recovered from COVID-19. Both conserved end residues are part of each CDR3.

V gene,J gene,CDR3 protein
TRBV19,TRBJ2-2,CASSIGAGIFAGELFF
TRBV2,TRBJ1-4,CASSQNSGTGGGEKLFF
TRBV18,TRBJ1-4,CASRDNSEKLFF
TRBV10-3,TRBJ2-7,CAISDTGRASIYEQYF
TRBV30,TRBJ1-3,CAWTGLNSGNTIYF
TRBV3-1/TRBV3-2,TRBJ1-1,CASSQVNTEAFF
TRBV10-3,TRBJ1-1,CAISERQGNTEAFF
TRBV15,TRBJ1-5,CATSRGEGRGQPQHF
TRBV3-1/TRBV3-2,TRBJ2-1,CASSQAQGRGEQFF
TRBV12-3/TRBV12-4,TRBJ1-1,CASSLARGVEAFF
TRBV30,TRBJ1-1,CAWRAGGMGRTTEAFF
TRBV7-8,TRBJ1-5,CASNEGVWKGNQPQHF
TRBV6-5,TRBJ2-7,CASSKFRGYEQYF
TRBV24-1,TRBJ2-2,CATSVSGGSGELFF
TRBV10-3,TRBJ1-1,CAISESGDRGNMNTEAFF
TRBV4-1,TRBJ2-7,CASSQDMSSGVSEQYF
TRBV7-2,TRBJ1-5,CASSDYRGQPQHF
TRBV7-2,TRBJ1-1,CASSSYRGTEAFF
TRBV6-5,TRBJ1-2,CASNQQGPPNYGYTF
TRBV20-1,TRBJ2-5,CSAPELETQYF
TRBV7-2,TRBJ2-7,CASSFSGGLPYEQYF
TRBV5-8,TRBJ1-1,CASSLLREAFF
TRBV7-8,TRBJ1-2,CASSTGQLYGYTF
TRBV6-5,TRBJ2-2,CASSYASLAGELFF
TRBV7-9,TRBJ1-6,CASSFPTDGTLHF
TRBV4-1,TRBJ1-1,CASSQAGSGRGYTEAFF
TRBV28,TRBJ1-3,CASSSPHRESGNTIYF
TRBV3-1/TRBV3-2,TRBJ2-3,CASSQGVSSGYTDTQYF